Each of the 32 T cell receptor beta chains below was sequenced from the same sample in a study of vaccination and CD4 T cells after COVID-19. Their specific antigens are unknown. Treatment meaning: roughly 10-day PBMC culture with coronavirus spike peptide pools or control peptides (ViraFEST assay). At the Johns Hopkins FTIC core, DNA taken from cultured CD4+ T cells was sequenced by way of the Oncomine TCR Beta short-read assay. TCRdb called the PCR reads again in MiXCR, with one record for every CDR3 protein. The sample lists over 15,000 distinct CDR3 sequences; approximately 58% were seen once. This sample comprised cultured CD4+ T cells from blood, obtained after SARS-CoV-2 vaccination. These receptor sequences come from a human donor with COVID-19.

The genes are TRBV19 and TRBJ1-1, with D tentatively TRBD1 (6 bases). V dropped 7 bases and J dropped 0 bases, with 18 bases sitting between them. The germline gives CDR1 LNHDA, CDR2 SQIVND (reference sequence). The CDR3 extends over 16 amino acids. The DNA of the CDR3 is TGTGCCAGTACGCTGGGGGGGGCGGCTATGAACACTGAAGCTTTCTTT. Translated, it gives CASTLGGAAMNTEAFF. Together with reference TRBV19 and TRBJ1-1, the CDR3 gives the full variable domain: DGGITQSPKYLFRKEGQNVTLSCEQNLNHDAMYWYRQDPGQGLRLIYYSQIVNDFQKGDIAEGYSVSREKKESFPLTVTSAQKNPTAFYLCASTLGGAAMNTEAFFGQGTRLTVV.

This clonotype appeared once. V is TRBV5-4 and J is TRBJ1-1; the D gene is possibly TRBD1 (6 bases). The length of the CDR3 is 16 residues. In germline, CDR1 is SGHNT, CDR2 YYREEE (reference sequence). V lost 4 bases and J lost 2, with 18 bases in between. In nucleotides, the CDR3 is TGTGCCAGCAGCCCGGGGGGCAGGGGTAGTAACACTGAAGCTTTCTTT. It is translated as CASSPGGRGSNTEAFF. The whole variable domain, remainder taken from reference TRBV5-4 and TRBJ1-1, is ETGVTQSPTHLIKTRGQQVTLRCSSQSGHNTVSWYQQALGQGPQFIFQYYREEENGRGNFPPRFSGLQFPNYSSELNVNALELDDSALYLCASSPGGRGSNTEAFFGQGTRLTVV.

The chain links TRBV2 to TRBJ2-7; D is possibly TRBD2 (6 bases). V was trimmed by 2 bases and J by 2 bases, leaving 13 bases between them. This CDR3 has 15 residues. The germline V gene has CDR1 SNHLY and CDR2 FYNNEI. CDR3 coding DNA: TGTGCCAGCAGTGAACAGGCGGGGCCGCCCTACGAGCAGTACTTC. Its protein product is CASSEQAGPPYEQYF.

CDR3 coding DNA: TGTGCCAGTAGTATAGTGGACAGGGCGGCTTATGGCTACACCTTC. It codes for CASSIVDRAAYGYTF. This chain connects TRBV19 to TRBJ1-2; TRBD1 matches at 8 bases. The V segment lost 1 base and the J segment 5 bases; nucleotides outside the gene matches: 6. The germline V gene has CDR1 LNHDA and CDR2 SQIVND (reference sequence). The CDR3 consists of 15 residues.

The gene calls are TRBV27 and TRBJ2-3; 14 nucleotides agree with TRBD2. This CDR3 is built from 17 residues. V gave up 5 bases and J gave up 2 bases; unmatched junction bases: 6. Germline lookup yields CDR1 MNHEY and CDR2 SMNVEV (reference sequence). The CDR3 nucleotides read TGTGCCAGCAGTACCAGGACTAGCGGGGGGTTCACAGATACGCAGTATTTT. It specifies CASSTRTSGGFTDTQYF.

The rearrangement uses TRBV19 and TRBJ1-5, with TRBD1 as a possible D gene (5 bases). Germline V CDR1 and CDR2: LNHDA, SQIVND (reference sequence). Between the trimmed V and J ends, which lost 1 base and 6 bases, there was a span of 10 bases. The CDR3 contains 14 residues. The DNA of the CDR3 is TGTGCCAGTAGTATAGGAGGCAGGGTTCAGCCCCAGCATTTT. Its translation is CASSIGGRVQPQHF.

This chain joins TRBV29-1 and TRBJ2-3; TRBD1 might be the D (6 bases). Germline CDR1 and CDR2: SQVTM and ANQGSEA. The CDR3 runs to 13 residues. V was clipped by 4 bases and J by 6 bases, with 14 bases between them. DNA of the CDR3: TGCAGCGTTGCACAGGGTGTGAAGGATACGCAGTATTTT. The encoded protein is CSVAQGVKDTQYF.

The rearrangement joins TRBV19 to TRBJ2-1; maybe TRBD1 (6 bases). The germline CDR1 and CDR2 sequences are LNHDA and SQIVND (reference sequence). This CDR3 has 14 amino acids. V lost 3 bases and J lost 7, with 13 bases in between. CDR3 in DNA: TGTGCCAGTAGTATCCACAGGGTCGGAAATGAGCAGTTCTTC. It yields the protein CASSIHRVGNEQFF.

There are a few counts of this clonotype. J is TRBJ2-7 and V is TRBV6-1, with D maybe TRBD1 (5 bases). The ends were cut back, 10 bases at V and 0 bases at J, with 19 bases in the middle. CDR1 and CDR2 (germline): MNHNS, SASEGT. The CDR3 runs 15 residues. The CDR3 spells CATSGWGHVSYEQYF. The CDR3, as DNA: TGTGCCACCTCAGGCTGGGGCCACGTCTCCTACGAGCAGTACTTC.

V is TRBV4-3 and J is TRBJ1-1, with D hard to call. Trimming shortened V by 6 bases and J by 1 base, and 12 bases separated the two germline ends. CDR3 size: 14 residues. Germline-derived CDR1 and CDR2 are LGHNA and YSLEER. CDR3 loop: CASSRWTENTEAFF. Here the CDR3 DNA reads TGCGCCAGCAGTAGATGGACGGAGAACACTGAAGCTTTCTTT.

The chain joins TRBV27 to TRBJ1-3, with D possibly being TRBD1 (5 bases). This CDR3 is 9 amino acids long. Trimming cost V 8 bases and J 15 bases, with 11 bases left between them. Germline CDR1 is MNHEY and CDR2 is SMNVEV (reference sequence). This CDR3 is CASGTLGYF. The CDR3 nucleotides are TGTGCCAGCGGGACCCTAGGATATTTT.

CDR3 sequence reads: CSARADIRQGWDTEAFF. CDR3 bases: TGCAGTGCTAGAGCTGACATTAGACAGGGATGGGACACTGAAGCTTTCTTT. The chain employs TRBV20-1 and TRBJ1-1, with TRBD1 identical over 7 bases. V dropped 1 base and J dropped 3; count of bases not matched to a gene: 14. Germline CDR1 is DFQATT and CDR2 is SNEGSKA (reference sequence). This CDR3 contains 17 residues.

CDR3 nucleotide sequence: TGTGCCACCAGCGAGTTAACCTACGAGCAGTACTTC. Its translation is CATSELTYEQYF. The rearrangement links TRBV15 to TRBJ2-7; no firm D call. CDR3 length equals 12 residues. The germline V and J ends were trimmed by 5 bases and 2 bases, with 7 bases remaining between them. CDR1 and CDR2 (germline): LNHNV, YYDKDF (reference sequence).

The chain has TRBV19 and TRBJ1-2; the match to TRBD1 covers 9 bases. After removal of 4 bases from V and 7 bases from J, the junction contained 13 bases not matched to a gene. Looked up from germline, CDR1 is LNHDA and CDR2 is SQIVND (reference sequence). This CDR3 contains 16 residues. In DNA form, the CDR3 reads TGTGCCAGTAGTAAGGAATCCGGGACAGGGTATCGTGGCTACACCTTC. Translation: CASSKESGTGYRGYTF.

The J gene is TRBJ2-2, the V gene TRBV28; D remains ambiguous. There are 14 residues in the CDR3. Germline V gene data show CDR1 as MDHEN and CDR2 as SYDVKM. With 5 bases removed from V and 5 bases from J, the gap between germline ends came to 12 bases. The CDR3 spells CASSPPQLTGELFF. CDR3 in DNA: TGTGCCAGCAGTCCCCCCCAATTAACCGGGGAGCTGTTTTTT. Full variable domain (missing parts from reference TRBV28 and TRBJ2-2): DVKVTQSSRYLVKRTGEKVFLECVQDMDHENMFWYRQDPGLGLRLIYFSYDVKMKEKGDIPEGYSVSREKKERFSLILESASTNQTSMYLCASSPPQLTGELFFGEGSRLTVL.

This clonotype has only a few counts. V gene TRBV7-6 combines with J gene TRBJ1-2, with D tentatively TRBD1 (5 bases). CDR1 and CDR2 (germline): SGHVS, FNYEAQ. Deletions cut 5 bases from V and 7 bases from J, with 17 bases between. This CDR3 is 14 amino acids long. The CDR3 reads CASSQGNDRRGYTF. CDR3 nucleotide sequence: TGTGCCAGCAGCCAGGGAAATGATCGTCGTGGCTACACCTTC.

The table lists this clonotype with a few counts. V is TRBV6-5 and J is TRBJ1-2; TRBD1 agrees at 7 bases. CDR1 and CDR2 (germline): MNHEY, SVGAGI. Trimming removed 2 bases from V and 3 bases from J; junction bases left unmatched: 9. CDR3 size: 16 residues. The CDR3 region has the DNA TGTGCCAGCAGTTACATCCCCGCCCAGGGGGACTATGGCTACACCTTC. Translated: CASSYIPAQGDYGYTF.

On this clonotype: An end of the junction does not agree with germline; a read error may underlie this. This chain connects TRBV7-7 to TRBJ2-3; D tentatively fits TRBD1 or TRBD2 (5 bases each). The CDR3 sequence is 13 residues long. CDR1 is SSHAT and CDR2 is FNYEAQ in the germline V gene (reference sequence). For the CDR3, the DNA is TGTGCTAGCAGCTTAGGGGACCGAGATACGCAGTATTTT. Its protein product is CASSLGDRDTQYF.

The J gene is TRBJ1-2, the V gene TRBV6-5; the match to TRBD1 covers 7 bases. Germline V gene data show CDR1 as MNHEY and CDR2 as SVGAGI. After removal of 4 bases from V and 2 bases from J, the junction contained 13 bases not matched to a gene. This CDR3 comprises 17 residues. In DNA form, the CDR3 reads TGTGCCAGCAGTTTACGGACAGGCGAATACCTAAACTATGGCTACACCTTC. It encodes CASSLRTGEYLNYGYTF.

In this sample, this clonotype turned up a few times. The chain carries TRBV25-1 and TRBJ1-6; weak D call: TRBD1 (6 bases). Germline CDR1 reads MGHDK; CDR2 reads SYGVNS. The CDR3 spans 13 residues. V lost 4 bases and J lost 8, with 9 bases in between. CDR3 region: CASSAGGYSPLHF. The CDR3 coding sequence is TGTGCCAGCAGTGCCGGGGGCTATTCACCCCTCCACTTT.

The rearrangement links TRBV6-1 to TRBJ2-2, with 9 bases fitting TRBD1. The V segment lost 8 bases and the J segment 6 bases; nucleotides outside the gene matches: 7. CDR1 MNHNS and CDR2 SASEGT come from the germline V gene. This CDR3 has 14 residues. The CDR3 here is CASGTGSDSGELFF. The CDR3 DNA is TGTGCCAGCGGGACAGGGAGCGACTCCGGGGAGCTGTTTTTT.

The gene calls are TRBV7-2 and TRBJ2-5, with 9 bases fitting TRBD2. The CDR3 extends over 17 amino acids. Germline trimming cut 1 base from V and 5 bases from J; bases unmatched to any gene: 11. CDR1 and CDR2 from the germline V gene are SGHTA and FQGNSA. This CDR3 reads CASSLGTGLAVWETQYF. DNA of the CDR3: TGTGCCAGCAGCTTAGGCACGGGACTAGCCGTTTGGGAGACCCAGTACTTC.

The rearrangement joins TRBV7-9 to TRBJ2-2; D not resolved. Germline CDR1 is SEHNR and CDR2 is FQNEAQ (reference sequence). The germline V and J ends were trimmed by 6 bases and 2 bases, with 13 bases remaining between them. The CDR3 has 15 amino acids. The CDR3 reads CASSHSAGNTGELFF. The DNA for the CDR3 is TGTGCCAGCAGTCACAGTGCTGGTAACACCGGGGAGCTGTTTTTT.

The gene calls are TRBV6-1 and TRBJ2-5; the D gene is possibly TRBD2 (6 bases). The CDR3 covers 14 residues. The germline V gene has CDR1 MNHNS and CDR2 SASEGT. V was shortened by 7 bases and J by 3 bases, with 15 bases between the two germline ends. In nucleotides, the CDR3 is TGTGCCAGCACCGAAGGTGGAGGGAAAGAGACCCAGTACTTC. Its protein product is CASTEGGGKETQYF.

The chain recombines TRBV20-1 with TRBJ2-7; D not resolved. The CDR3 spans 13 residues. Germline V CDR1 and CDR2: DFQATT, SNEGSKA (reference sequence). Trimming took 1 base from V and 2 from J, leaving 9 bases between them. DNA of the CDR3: TGCAGTGCTAGAGTCGGGCAGACCTACGAGCAGTACTTC. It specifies CSARVGQTYEQYF.

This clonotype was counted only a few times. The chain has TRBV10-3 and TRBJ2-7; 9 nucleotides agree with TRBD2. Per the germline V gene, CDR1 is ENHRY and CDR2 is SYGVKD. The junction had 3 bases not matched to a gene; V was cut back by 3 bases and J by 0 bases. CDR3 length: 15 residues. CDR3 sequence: CAISEPRGGSYEQYF. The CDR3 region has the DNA TGTGCCATCAGTGAACCGCGGGGGGGCTCCTACGAGCAGTACTTC.

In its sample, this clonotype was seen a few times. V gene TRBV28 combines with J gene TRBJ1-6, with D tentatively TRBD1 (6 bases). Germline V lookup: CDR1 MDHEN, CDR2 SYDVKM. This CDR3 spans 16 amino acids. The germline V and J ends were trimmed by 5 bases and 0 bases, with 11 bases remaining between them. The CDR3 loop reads CASSIGDTSYNSPLHF. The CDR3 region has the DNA TGTGCCAGCAGTATCGGGGACACCTCCTATAATTCACCCCTCCACTTT.

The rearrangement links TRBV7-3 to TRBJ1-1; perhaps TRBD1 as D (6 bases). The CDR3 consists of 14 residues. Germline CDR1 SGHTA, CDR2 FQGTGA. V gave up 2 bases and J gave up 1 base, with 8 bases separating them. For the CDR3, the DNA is TGTGCCAGCAGCTTACTGGGGGCGAACACTGAAGCTTTCTTT. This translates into CASSLLGANTEAFF.

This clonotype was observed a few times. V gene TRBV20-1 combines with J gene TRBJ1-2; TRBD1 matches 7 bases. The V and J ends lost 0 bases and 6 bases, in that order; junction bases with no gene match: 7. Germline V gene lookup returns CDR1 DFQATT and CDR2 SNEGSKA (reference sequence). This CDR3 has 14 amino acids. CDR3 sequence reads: CSARDSTGQDGYTF. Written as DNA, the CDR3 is TGCAGTGCTAGAGATTCGACAGGGCAGGATGGCTACACCTTC.

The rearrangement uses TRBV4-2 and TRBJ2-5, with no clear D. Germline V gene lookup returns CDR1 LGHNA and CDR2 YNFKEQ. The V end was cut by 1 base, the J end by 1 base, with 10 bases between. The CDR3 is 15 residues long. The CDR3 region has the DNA TGTGCCAGCAGCCAAGGGACCCCCGGCCAAGAGACCCAGTACTTC. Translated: CASSQGTPGQETQYF.

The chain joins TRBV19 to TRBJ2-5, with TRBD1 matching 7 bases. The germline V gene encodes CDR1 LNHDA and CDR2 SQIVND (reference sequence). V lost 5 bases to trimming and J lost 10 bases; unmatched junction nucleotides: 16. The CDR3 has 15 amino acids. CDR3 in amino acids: CASSDRDRPRVSQYF. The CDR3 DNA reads TGTGCCAGTAGTGACCGGGACAGACCCAGAGTGAGCCAGTACTTC.

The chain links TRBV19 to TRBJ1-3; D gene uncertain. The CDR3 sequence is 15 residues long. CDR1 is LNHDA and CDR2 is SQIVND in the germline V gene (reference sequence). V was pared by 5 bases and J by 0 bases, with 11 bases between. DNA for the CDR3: TGTGCCAGTAGTGTCCAACTAGGCTCTGGAAACACCATATATTTT. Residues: CASSVQLGSGNTIYF.